What follows are 25 T cell receptor beta chains derived from one specimen sequenced in a study of naive and memory T cell subsets. The beta constant-region primer was an equimolar mix of two oligonucleotides covering TRBC1 and TRBC2. In TCRdb, the UMI-ligation and nested PCR reads were re-called with MiXCR into one record per CDR3 protein. In the table there are under 150,000 distinct CDR3 sequences, more than 15% of which are singletons. The sequenced sample consisted of naive CD4+ T cells from blood. These receptors all stem from a human donor in good health.

This clonotype has just a few counts. The chain uses TRBV6-2 or TRBV6-3 and TRBJ2-1; D unresolved. V was pared by 6 bases and J by 4 bases, with 10 bases between. The V gene's germline CDR1 is MNHEY and CDR2 SVGEGT. The CDR3 runs 13 residues. In nucleotides, the CDR3 is TGTGCCAGCAGACCAACGACGTACAATGAGCAGTTCTTC. It encodes CASRPTTYNEQFF.

A few counts support this clonotype. The chain carries TRBV10-3 and TRBJ2-7, with D possibly called TRBD1 or TRBD2 (6 bases each). The CDR3 runs 14 residues. Germline loops: CDR1 ENHRY, CDR2 SYGVKD. V was trimmed by 0 bases and J by 6 bases, leaving 12 bases between them. The CDR3 region is CAISESREGGEQYF. CDR3 in DNA: TGTGCCATCAGTGAGTCGCGAGAGGGGGGCGAGCAGTACTTC.

This clonotype was detected a few times. The chain links TRBV12-3 or TRBV12-4 to TRBJ2-7; 7 positions match TRBD1. The ends lost 6 bases at V and 0 bases at J; junction bases unmatched: 8. This CDR3 has 15 amino acids. The CDR3 region is CASSLQGTDSYEQYF. Here the CDR3 DNA reads TGTGCCAGCAGCTTGCAGGGGACAGACTCCTACGAGCAGTACTTC.

This clonotype was counted a few times. The chain recombines TRBV15 with TRBJ2-3, with a possible D match to TRBD2 (7 bases). The CDR3 sequence is 14 residues long. From germline, CDR1 is LNHNV and CDR2 YYDKDF (reference sequence). V was pared by 11 bases and J by 0 bases, with 15 bases between. The DNA for the CDR3 is TGTGCCGCCGCGGGGGCGGCTAGCACAGATACGCAGTATTTT. The encoded protein is CAAAGAASTDTQYF.

The chain uses TRBV20-1 and TRBJ1-6; 7 bases align to TRBD1. The CDR3 length is 15 residues. CDR1 is DFQATT and CDR2 is SNEGSKA in the germline V gene (reference sequence). The V and J ends lost 6 bases and 9 bases, in that order; junction bases with no gene match: 14. CDR3 residues: CSAQTGQGLGSPLHF. CDR3 nucleotide sequence: TGCAGTGCCCAGACAGGGCAGGGGCTAGGTTCACCCCTCCACTTT.

The chain is built from TRBV21-1 and TRBJ1-1; TRBD1 is the table's D call and was not checked against the DNA. TRBV21-1 is listed as a pseudogene. The CDR3 is made up of 15 amino acids. The CDR3 sequence: CASSKEAGVSTEAFF. The CDR3 region has the DNA TGTGCCAGCAGCAAAGAGGCAGGGGTTAGCACTGAAGCTTTCTTT.

The V and J genes are TRBV6-1 and TRBJ1-6; D gene unclear. The CDR3 sequence is 15 residues long. Germline V gene data show CDR1 as MNHNS and CDR2 as SASEGT. Trimming cost V 7 bases and J 8 bases, with 18 bases left between them. The CDR3: CASTKAGSGDSPLHF. CDR3 bases: TGTGCCAGCACTAAAGCAGGTTCCGGGGATTCACCCCTCCACTTT.

Written as DNA, the CDR3 is TGTGCCAGCACAGGGGTCGGGACCCAGTACTTC. It translates to CASTGVGTQYF. This chain links TRBV2 with TRBJ2-5; a possible D gene is TRBD1 (6 bases). The length of the CDR3 is 11 residues. The germline V gene has CDR1 SNHLY and CDR2 FYNNEI. The V gene lost 7 bases and the J gene lost 7 bases, with 10 bases spanning the gap.

The chain uses TRBV24-1 and TRBJ2-1; 8 bases map to TRBD2. This CDR3 region has 17 residues. CDR1 and CDR2 (germline): KGHDR, SFDVKD. Trimming at V came to 4 bases and at J to 0 bases, leaving 7 bases not matched to a gene. CDR3 in amino acids: CATSDNSGASSYNEQFF. CDR3 sequence (DNA): TGTGCCACCAGTGACAATAGCGGGGCGAGCTCCTACAATGAGCAGTTCTTC.

This clonotype appeared a few times. The rearrangement uses TRBV10-3 and TRBJ2-7, with TRBD2 matching over 8 bases. Germline V gene sequence: CDR1 ENHRY, CDR2 SYGVKD. The junction had 14 bases not matched to a gene; V was cut back by 6 bases and J by 13 bases. CDR3 length: 13 residues. CDR3 nucleotide sequence: TGTGCCATCAGGGGGACTAGTTCGACCTACTTCTACTTC. Translation gives CAIRGTSSTYFYF.

The chain is built from TRBV6-2 or TRBV6-3 and TRBJ1-5; D is uncertain. CDR1 MNHEY and CDR2 SVGEGT come from the germline V gene. CDR3 size: 13 residues. The V end was cut by 6 bases, the J end by 1 base, with 7 bases between. The CDR3 region is CASRWLSNQPQHF. The CDR3 region has the DNA TGTGCCAGCAGGTGGTTGAGCAATCAGCCCCAGCATTTT.

V is TRBV4-1 and J is TRBJ2-3; 7 bases map to TRBD2. CDR3 length: 19 amino acids. The V gene end was trimmed by 0 bases and the J gene end by 2 bases; junction bases not matched to a gene: 14. In germline, CDR1 is MGHRA, CDR2 YSYEKL. The CDR3 nucleotides read TGCGCCAGCAGCCAAGATCCTGTCGGGGGACGGGGGGTCACAGATACGCAGTATTTT. This gives the protein CASSQDPVGGRGVTDTQYF.

This clonotype was detected a few times. V and J are TRBV4-2 and TRBJ2-4; no firm D call. V lost 4 bases, J lost 0 bases, and 10 bases lay in between. The CDR3 loop spans 15 amino acids. Per germline, CDR1 LGHNA and CDR2 YNFKEQ. The CDR3 region has the DNA TGTGCCAGCAGCCTCCGCGACCTAGCCAAAAACATTCAGTACTTC. Its protein is CASSLRDLAKNIQYF.

This clonotype has more than one count but fewer than ten. This CDR3 is CASSQGLEGETQYF. As DNA, the CDR3 is TGTGCCAGCAGCCAAGGACTGGAGGGAGAGACCCAGTACTTC. The chain combines TRBV4-2 with TRBJ2-5; tentatively, D is TRBD2 (6 bases). CDR1 LGHNA and CDR2 YNFKEQ come from the germline V gene. Trimming removed 1 base from V and 4 bases from J, with 10 bases in between. The CDR3 is 14 amino acids.

In its sample, this clonotype was seen a few times. The CDR3 DNA sequence: TGTGCCAGCGCACAGGGGGGGAAAGTCACAGATACGCAGTATTTT. The encoded protein is CASAQGGKVTDTQYF. The rearrangement joins TRBV7-9 to TRBJ2-3; maybe TRBD1 (8 bases). CDR3 length: 15 amino acids. V dropped 8 bases and J dropped 2 bases, with 17 bases sitting between them. Germline lookup yields CDR1 SEHNR and CDR2 FQNEAQ (reference sequence).

This clonotype turned up a few times. The chain uses TRBV28 and TRBJ2-7, with TRBD1 as a possible D gene (5 bases). Germline-derived CDR1 and CDR2 are MDHEN and SYDVKM. This CDR3 is built from 13 residues. V was cut by 5 bases and J by 4 bases, with 12 bases left in between. This CDR3 is CASSPDIFYEQYF. The CDR3 DNA is TGTGCCAGCAGTCCGGACATCTTTTACGAGCAGTACTTC.

This clonotype has more than one count but fewer than ten. The rearrangement links TRBV19 to TRBJ2-2, with TRBD1 matching over 8 bases. After removal of 3 bases from V and 1 base from J, the junction contained 4 bases not matched to a gene. Germline CDR1 and CDR2: LNHDA and SQIVND (reference sequence). This CDR3 region has 16 residues. CDR3 nucleotides: TGTGCCAGTAGTATGGTCACAGGGGGGAACACCGGGGAGCTGTTTTTT. Translated, it gives CASSMVTGGNTGELFF.

The CDR3 loop is CAISESGLPTYEQYF. Here the CDR3 DNA reads TGTGCCATCAGTGAGTCGGGACTACCAACCTACGAGCAGTACTTC. The rearrangement links TRBV10-3 to TRBJ2-7; 7 positions match TRBD2. The CDR3 has 15 residues. Losses at the gene ends were 0 bases for V and 2 bases for J; bases not matched to a gene: 4. Germline CDR1 and CDR2: ENHRY and SYGVKD.

The chain carries TRBV20-1 and TRBJ2-7, with a tentative D call TRBD1 (5 bases). CDR3 length: 13 residues. The V gene's germline CDR1 is DFQATT and CDR2 SNEGSKA (reference sequence). V was shortened by 2 bases and J by 3 bases, with 11 bases between the two germline ends. The CDR3 sequence: CSARRGSNYEQYF. The CDR3 DNA sequence: TGCAGTGCTAGAAGGGGTTCAAACTACGAGCAGTACTTC.

This clonotype was observed once. The rearrangement joins TRBV6-5 to TRBJ2-3; D is uncertain. The ends were cut back, 2 bases at V and 4 bases at J, with 16 bases in the middle. Germline CDR1 is MNHEY and CDR2 is SVGAGI. This CDR3 spans 16 amino acids. The chain's CDR3 is CASSYGKTLMADTQYF. The CDR3 coding sequence is TGTGCCAGCAGTTACGGGAAGACCTTAATGGCAGATACGCAGTATTTT.

This clonotype was observed a few times. V gene TRBV28 combines with J gene TRBJ1-5, with a tentative D call TRBD1 (6 bases). The CDR3 runs 16 residues. Between the trimmed V and J ends, which lost 5 bases and 6 bases, there was a span of 20 bases. Germline values: CDR1 MDHEN, CDR2 SYDVKM. CDR3 sequence reads: CASSQGSGAYGQPQHF. The CDR3, as DNA: TGTGCCAGCAGTCAGGGGTCCGGGGCATATGGTCAGCCCCAGCATTTT.

There are a few counts of this clonotype. This chain connects TRBV12-3 or TRBV12-4 to TRBJ1-6; 7 nucleotides line up with TRBD1. The CDR3 contains 14 residues. V was clipped by 5 bases and J by 7 bases; unmatched bases: 5. The CDR3 sequence: CASSGGTANSPLHF. CDR3 sequence (DNA): TGTGCCAGCAGTGGAGGGACAGCGAATTCACCCCTCCACTTT.

This clonotype came up a few times. As DNA, the CDR3 is TGTGCCAGCACCCGTCCCATGGGGGGACAAGAGACCCAGTACTTC. Residues: CASTRPMGGQETQYF. This chain links TRBV28 with TRBJ2-5; possible D gene TRBD2, 6 bases. Germline assignment: CDR1 MDHEN and CDR2 SYDVKM. The CDR3 is 15 residues long. V shed 7 bases and J shed 2 bases, with 17 bases lying between them.

The rearrangement links TRBV28 to TRBJ2-2, with 10 bases matching TRBD1. CDR1 and CDR2 (germline): MDHEN, SYDVKM. Trimming at V came to 5 bases and at J to 4 bases, leaving 4 bases not matched to a gene. The CDR3 consists of 15 residues. The CDR3 here is CASSRQGAGTGELFF. The CDR3 region has the DNA TGTGCCAGCAGTCGACAGGGGGCGGGCACCGGGGAGCTGTTTTTT.

The gene calls are TRBV6-5 and TRBJ2-6, with TRBD1 as a possible D gene (6 bases). Germline CDR1 MNHEY, CDR2 SVGAGI. The germline V and J ends were trimmed by 0 bases and 3 bases, with 12 bases remaining between them. CDR3 length equals 17 residues. CDR3 DNA: TGTGCCAGCAGTTACTCGACTCCAGGGGATGGGGCCAACGTCCTGACTTTC. Translating it yields CASSYSTPGDGANVLTF.